The entry that follows covers one T cell receptor beta chain sequence. The data derive from a study of blood T cell repertoires in COVID-19. Across the study: From the United States, Italy and Spain came samples of acute and convalescent COVID-19. T cells, B-cell-depleted T cells, or PBMCs provided the cDNA or gDNA that served as material.

Sequenced by immunoSEQ multiplex PCR; TCRdb stores in-frame clones only, minus some. Seen here are under 200,000 clones, roughly 84% observed once, and the top ten hold 8% to 9.5%. Trimming cost V 7 bases and J 4 bases, with 13 bases left between them. Germline V CDR1 and CDR2: LNHDA, SQIVND (reference sequence). This CDR3 region has 14 residues. The sequence came from a woman of 80 years or more with active or convalescent COVID-19. The chain carries TRBV19 and TRBJ2-2; TRBD1 might be the D (6 bases). Sequencing used peripheral blood. Here the CDR3 DNA reads TGTGCCAGTACCCTACCCAGGGGCACCGGGGAGCTGTTTTTT. As protein: CASTLPRGTGELFF.